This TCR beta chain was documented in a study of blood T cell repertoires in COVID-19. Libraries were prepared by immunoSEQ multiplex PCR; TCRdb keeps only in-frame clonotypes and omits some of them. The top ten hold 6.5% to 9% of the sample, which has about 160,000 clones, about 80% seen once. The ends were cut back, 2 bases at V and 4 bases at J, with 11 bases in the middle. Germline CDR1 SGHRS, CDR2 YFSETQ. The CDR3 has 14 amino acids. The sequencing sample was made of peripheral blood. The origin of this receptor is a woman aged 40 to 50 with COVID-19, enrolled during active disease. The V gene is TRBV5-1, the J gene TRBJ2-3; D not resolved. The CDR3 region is CASSFSAKADTQYF. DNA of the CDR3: TGCGCCAGCAGCTTTTCAGCGAAGGCAGATACGCAGTATTTT. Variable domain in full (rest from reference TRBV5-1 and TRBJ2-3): KAGVTQTPRYLIKTRGQQVTLSCSPISGHRSVSWYQQTPGQGLQFLFEYFSETQRNKGNFPGRFSGRQFSNSRSEMNVSTLELGDSALYLCASSFSAKADTQYFGPGTRLTVL.